This TCR beta chain was recorded in a study of shared clonotypes between healthy human individuals. Findings and limits, study-wide: Only a few donors were included, so the genetic and exposure-history diversity represented was limited.

Naive CD8 populations comprised CD45RO-negative cells positively selected for CCR7, excluding terminally differentiated effector memory CD45RA+ cells. Method: immunoSEQ multiplex PCR; TCRdb's copy keeps in-frame clones and lacks some. The table lists hundreds of thousands of clones, about 98% of them singletons, with less than 0.35% in the top ten. CDR1 is SGHDT, CDR2 YYEEEE, per germline. This CDR3 spans 15 amino acids. Trimming took off 4 bases at V and 0 bases at J, with 14 bases between the two ends. Notes on this clone: As yet, its antigen is unknown.

The clonotype comes from a man in his thirties or forties in good health. Source material: naive CD8+ T cells sorted from blood. This chain links TRBV5-6 with TRBJ2-7; D is unresolved. CDR3 residues: CASSGEQWSSYEQYF. The CDR3 region has the DNA TGTGCCAGCAGCGGCGAACAGTGGAGCTCCTACGAGCAGTACTTC. Looking up the rest from reference TRBV5-6 and TRBJ2-7 gives the full variable domain: DAGVTQSPTHLIKTRGQQVTLRCSPKSGHDTVSWYQQALGQGPQFIFQYYEEEERQRGNFPDRFSGHQFPNYSSELNVNALLLGDSALYLCASSGEQWSSYEQYFGPGTRLTVT.